Here is one T cell receptor (beta chain) with its context. The ends were cut back, 4 bases at V and 0 bases at J, with 13 bases in the middle. The CDR3 spans 15 residues. Germline V CDR1 and CDR2: MNHNY, SVGAGI (reference sequence). This specimen belongs to a study of blood T cell repertoires in COVID-19. Study details: Samples came from the United States, Italy and Spain, spanning acute and convalescent COVID-19. The cDNA or gDNA used as material had been derived from T cells, B-cell-depleted T cells, or PBMCs.

In the source study's methods: Quantification of nucleated cells was approximated via reference gene primer amplification. The repertoire was sequenced with immunoSEQ multiplex PCR; TCRdb's copy has only in-frame clones and lacks some. That table is the source of V, J and clone size, and D and trimming were worked out from the DNA. The sample gives 65,000 to 90,000 clones, roughly nine tenths of which show up once; under 3% is in the top ten. Sequenced input: peripheral blood. This sequence originates from a woman in her forties or fifties with active or convalescent COVID-19. V gene TRBV6-6 combines with J gene TRBJ2-7; maybe TRBD2 (7 bases). This chain's CDR3 is CASSFIGGDSYEQYF. DNA of the CDR3: TGTGCCAGCAGTTTTATAGGGGGGGACTCCTACGAGCAGTACTTC.